This T cell receptor (beta chain) was found in a study of T cell repertoires in cytomegalovirus infection. Each CDR3 protein is one row after TCRdb ran MiXCR on the reads. The table records some 97,000 distinct CDR3 sequences, 20% to 25% of them present only once. Between the trimmed V and J ends, which lost 2 bases and 5 bases, there was a span of 12 bases. The CDR3 runs 14 residues. The V gene's germline CDR1 is SGHTA and CDR2 FQGNSA. This clonotype occurred many times. The sequencing input was CD8+ T cells from PBMCs. The chain links TRBV7-2 to TRBJ2-5; no definite D call. This receptor was identified in a human donor in good health (CMV status not recorded). Some clones in this sample may be carry-over from other donors' samples. CDR3 sequence: CASSLQTLVETQYF. The CDR3 DNA is TGTGCCAGCAGCTTACAGACACTCGTGGAGACCCAGTACTTC. The full variable domain, rest sourced from reference TRBV7-2 and TRBJ2-5, is GAGVSQSPSNKVTEKGKDVELRCDPISGHTALYWYRQSLGQGLEFLIYFQGNSAPDKSGLPSDRFSAERTGGSVSTLTIQRTQQEDSAVYLCASSLQTLVETQYFGPGTRLLVL.